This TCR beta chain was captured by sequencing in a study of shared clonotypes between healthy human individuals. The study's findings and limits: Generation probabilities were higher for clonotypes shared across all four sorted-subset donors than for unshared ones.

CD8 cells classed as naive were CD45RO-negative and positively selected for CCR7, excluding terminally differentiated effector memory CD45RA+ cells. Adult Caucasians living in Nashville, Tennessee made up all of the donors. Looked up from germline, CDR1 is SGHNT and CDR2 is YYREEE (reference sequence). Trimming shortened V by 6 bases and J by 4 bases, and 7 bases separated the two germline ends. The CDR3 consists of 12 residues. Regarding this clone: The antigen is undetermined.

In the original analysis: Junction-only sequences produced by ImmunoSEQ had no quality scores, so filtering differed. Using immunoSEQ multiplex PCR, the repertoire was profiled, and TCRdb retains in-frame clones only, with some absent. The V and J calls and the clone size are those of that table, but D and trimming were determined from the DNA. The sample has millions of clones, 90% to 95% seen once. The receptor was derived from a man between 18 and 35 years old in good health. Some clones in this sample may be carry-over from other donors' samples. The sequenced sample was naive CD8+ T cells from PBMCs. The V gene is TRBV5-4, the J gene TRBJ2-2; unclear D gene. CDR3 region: CASTRPTGELFF. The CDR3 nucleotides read TGTGCCAGCACCCGGCCCACCGGGGAGCTGTTTTTT.